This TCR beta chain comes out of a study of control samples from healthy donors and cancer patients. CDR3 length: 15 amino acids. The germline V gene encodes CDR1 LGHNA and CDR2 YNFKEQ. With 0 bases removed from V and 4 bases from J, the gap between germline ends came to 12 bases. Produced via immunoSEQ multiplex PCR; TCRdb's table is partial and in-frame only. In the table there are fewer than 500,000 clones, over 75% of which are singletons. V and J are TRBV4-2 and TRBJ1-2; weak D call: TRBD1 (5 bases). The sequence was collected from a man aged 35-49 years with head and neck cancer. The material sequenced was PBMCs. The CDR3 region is CASSQEPGDPYGYTF. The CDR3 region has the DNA TGTGCCAGCAGCCAAGAACCGGGGGACCCCTATGGCTACACCTTC.